Listed below are T cell receptor beta chains from one sample, sequenced in a study of blood T cell repertoires in COVID-19. Repertoires were generated with immunoSEQ multiplex PCR, while TCRdb's copy carries only in-frame clones and drops some. Of 150,000 to 200,000 clones detected, 60% to 85% appear once; the ten largest clones hold roughly 8.6%. The sequenced sample consisted of peripheral blood. These receptors originate from a man in his 60s with acute or convalescent COVID-19. Both conserved end residues are part of each CDR3. The D gene is left open where the match is weak. Clone size is given for some rows only: seen once, a few or many times, or a class if the clone is expanded.

cdr3_nt cdr3_aa j_call clone_size d_call v_call
TGCAGCGTTCGGTTAGAGACCCAGTACTTC CSVRLETQYF TRBJ2-5 - - TRBV29-1
TGTGCCAGCAGCAAAGAATATCCACAGCCAGCTAACTATGGCTACACCTTC CASSKEYPQPANYGYTF TRBJ1-2 few - TRBV21-1
TGTGCCAGCAGCCAAGAGGGATACAGGGGGATAAGAAACACCATATATTTT CASSQEGYRGIRNTIYF TRBJ1-3 - TRBD1 TRBV4-2
TGCGGGGCTGCGTCCTCCTACGAGCAGTACTTC CGAASSYEQYF TRBJ2-7 - - TRBV20-1
TGCAGCGCCCTACCCCCGGGACAGGGTTTCTCTGGGGCCAACGTCCTGACTTTC CSALPPGQGFSGANVLTF TRBJ2-6 - TRBD1 TRBV29-1
TGTGCCTCCGGACAGGGGGCGGGCGAGCAGTACTTC CASGQGAGEQYF TRBJ2-7 - TRBD1 TRBV30
TGTGCCAGTAGTGGCCTAACAGGGATCCGTGAAGCTTTCTTT CASSGLTGIREAFF TRBJ1-1 - - TRBV19
TGTGCCAGTAGTTCACAGGGGGCAATGAACACTGAAGCTTTCTTT CASSSQGAMNTEAFF TRBJ1-1 - TRBD1 TRBV19
TGCGCCAGCAGCTTCAGGGAAAGCACAGATACGCAGTATTTT CASSFRESTDTQYF TRBJ2-3 - - TRBV5-1
TGCGCCAGCAGCCCCGGACACGCTGCCTCCTACGAGCAGTACTTC CASSPGHAASYEQYF TRBJ2-7 - - TRBV5-1
TGTGCCTGGAGGACAGGAAGCTCCTATGGCTACACCTTC CAWRTGSSYGYTF TRBJ1-2 once TRBD1 TRBV2
TGTGCCAGCAGCCAAGATCGGAACAGGGGGCAATCCGGGGAGCTGTTTTTT CASSQDRNRGQSGELFF TRBJ2-2 - TRBD1 TRBV4-2
TGTGCCAGCAGCGTCGGACAGGGGGCTTCGTTCGGAAACACCATATATTTT CASSVGQGASFGNTIYF TRBJ1-3 once TRBD1 TRBV9
TGTGCCAGTAGTTTAGGGAGAGAAAACTATGGCTACACCTTC CASSLGRENYGYTF TRBJ1-2 - - TRBV19
TGTGCCATCAGCCTGGACAGGGCGGCAGATACGCAGTATTTT CAISLDRAADTQYF TRBJ2-3 few TRBD1 TRBV10-3
TGTGCCAGCAGCCCCCTTGGGGGGAGGGACGGGGAGCTGTTTTTT CASSPLGGRDGELFF TRBJ2-2 - TRBD2 TRBV7-8
TGTGCCTGGAGCCCCGGGACAGGACGCGACGAGCAGTACTTC CAWSPGTGRDEQYF TRBJ2-7 - TRBD1 TRBV30
TGTGCCAGCAGCCCGCAGGGGCGTGTGGCGGGGGTGGGCGAGCAGTACTTC CASSPQGRVAGVGEQYF TRBJ2-7 once - TRBV21-1
TGTGCCAGCAGCTCTCTACAGGGGGCGAGACACTATGGCTACACCTTC CASSSLQGARHYGYTF TRBJ1-2 - TRBD1 TRBV7-8
TGCGCCAGCAGCCAAGATACTTCTTTGCTTCCACCGCAGTACTTC CASSQDTSLLPPQYF TRBJ2-7 - - TRBV4-1
TGTGCCAGCAGTTACTTCCCCGACAGGGGTTGGGAGACCCAGTACTTC CASSYFPDRGWETQYF TRBJ2-5 - TRBD1 TRBV6-2/TRBV6-3
TGTGCCAGCGTCACAGGGATGGGAAAACTGTTTTTT CASVTGMGKLFF TRBJ1-4 - - TRBV4-2
TGTGCCATCAGCTCGCCGATGACAGGGGACGAGCAGTACTTC CAISSPMTGDEQYF TRBJ2-7 - TRBD1 TRBV10-3
TGCGCCAGCAGCCAAGATTGGCAGGGTAGACGGAATGAGCAGTTCTTC CASSQDWQGRRNEQFF TRBJ2-1 few - TRBV4-3
TGCGCCAGCAGCTTACAGGGGGCAGAAGGCTACACCTTC CASSLQGAEGYTF TRBJ1-2 - TRBD1 TRBV5-1
TGTGCCAGTAGTACCGTGGACAGGGGGAACACTGAAGCTTTCTTT CASSTVDRGNTEAFF TRBJ1-1 - TRBD1 TRBV19
TGTGCCAGCAGTCAGACAGGATCCATTCAGTACTTC CASSQTGSIQYF TRBJ2-4 - - TRBV7-9
TGCGCCAGCAGCTCCGGGACTAGCAGAGAGACCCAGTACTTC CASSSGTSRETQYF TRBJ2-5 - TRBD2 TRBV5-1
TGTGCCAGCAGCGGGACAGGGGAAGACATAGCGGGGTTCTATGAGCAGTTCTTC CASSGTGEDIAGFYEQFF TRBJ2-1 few TRBD1 TRBV2
TGCGCCAGCAGCCATAGGGGGGGATGGCGGGATGACACCGGGGAGCTGTTTTTT CASSHRGGWRDDTGELFF TRBJ2-2 - - TRBV4-1
TGTGCCTGGAACAGGCCCAATGGTGGCTATGGCTACACCTTC CAWNRPNGGYGYTF TRBJ1-2 - - TRBV30
TGTGCCAGCATACCCGGGACAGTGAACACTGAAGCTTTCTTT CASIPGTVNTEAFF TRBJ1-1 - TRBD1 TRBV6-6
TGCAGCGCCGTATTTTACAGGTCCCAAGAGACCCAGTACTTC CSAVFYRSQETQYF TRBJ2-5 few - TRBV29-1
TGTGCCATCGGAGGGGACAGGAACTATGGCTACACCTTC CAIGGDRNYGYTF TRBJ1-2 - TRBD1 TRBV10-3
TGTGCCACCAGCAGAGATATCGGAGCCGAAAAACTGTTTTTT CATSRDIGAEKLFF TRBJ1-4 - - TRBV15
TGTGCCAGCAGTTCACACCCGGGACAGGGTCTTTACGAGCAGTACTTC CASSSHPGQGLYEQYF TRBJ2-7 few TRBD1 TRBV2
TGCGCCAGCAGTGACGGCAGGGCCGGCTTCCACTATGGCTACACCTTC CASSDGRAGFHYGYTF TRBJ1-2 once - TRBV10-1
TGTGCCAGCAGCGACGCGGGTTCTGGAAACACCATATATTTT CASSDAGSGNTIYF TRBJ1-3 - - TRBV6-2/TRBV6-3
TGTGCCAGCAGCACGAGGAAGGTTGCAGATACGCAGTATTTT CASSTRKVADTQYF TRBJ2-3 few - TRBV7-8
TGTGCCACCTCGGCAGCGGAAAACACTGAAGCTTTCTTT CATSAAENTEAFF TRBJ1-1 - - TRBV6-5
TGTGCCAGCTCACCGAGCCCGGGACTGGACACTGAAGCTTTCTTT CASSPSPGLDTEAFF TRBJ1-1 once - TRBV18
TGTGCCAGCAGTGAAACCCTCCTAAGGGGTAACTATGGCTACACCTTC CASSETLLRGNYGYTF TRBJ1-2 - - TRBV25-1
TGTGCCAGCAGTTACTCGAACAGGGAGGGCGGCTACACCTTC CASSYSNREGGYTF TRBJ1-2 - - TRBV6-5
TGTGCCAGCAGCTTAGCAGGCGGTATTGGCGGGGAGCTGTTTTTT CASSLAGGIGGELFF TRBJ2-2 - - TRBV7-9